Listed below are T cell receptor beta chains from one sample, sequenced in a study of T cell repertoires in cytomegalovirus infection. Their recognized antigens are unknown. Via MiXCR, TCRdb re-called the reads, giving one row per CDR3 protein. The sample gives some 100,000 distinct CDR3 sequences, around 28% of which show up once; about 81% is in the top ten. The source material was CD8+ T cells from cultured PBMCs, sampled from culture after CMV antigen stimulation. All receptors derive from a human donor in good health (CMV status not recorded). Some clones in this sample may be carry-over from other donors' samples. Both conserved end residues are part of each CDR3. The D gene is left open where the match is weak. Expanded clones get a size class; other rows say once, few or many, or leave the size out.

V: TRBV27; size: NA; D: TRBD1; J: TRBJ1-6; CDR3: CATAVRGDSPLHF; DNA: TGTGCCACGGCGGTCAGGGGGGATTCACCCCTCCACTTT
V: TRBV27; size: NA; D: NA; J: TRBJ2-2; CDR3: CASSPRTPNTGELFF; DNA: TGTGCCAGCAGTCCCAGGACACCGAACACCGGGGAGCTGTTTTTT
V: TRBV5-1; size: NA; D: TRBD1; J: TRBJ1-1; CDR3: CASSAFRQGPGTEAFF; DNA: TGCGCCAGCAGCGCCTTCAGACAGGGCCCGGGTACTGAAGCTTTCTTT
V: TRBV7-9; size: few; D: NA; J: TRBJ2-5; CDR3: CASSWGLEETQYF; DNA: TGTGCCAGCAGCTGGGGACTGGAAGAGACCCAGTACTTC
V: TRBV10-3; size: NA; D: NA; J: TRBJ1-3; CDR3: CAISEEKRNTIYF; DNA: TGTGCCATCAGTGAGGAAAAGAGGAACACCATATATTTT
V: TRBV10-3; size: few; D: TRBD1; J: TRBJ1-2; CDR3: CAISGTGVNYGYTF; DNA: TGTGCCATCAGTGGGACAGGGGTAAACTATGGCTACACCTTC
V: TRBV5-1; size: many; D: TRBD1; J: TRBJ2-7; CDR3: CASSLWGQGAYEQYF; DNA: TGCGCCAGCAGCTTGTGGGGACAGGGTGCCTACGAGCAGTACTTC
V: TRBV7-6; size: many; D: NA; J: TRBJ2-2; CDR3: CASSFVSGADTGELFF; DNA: TGTGCCAGCAGCTTCGTTTCAGGGGCGGACACCGGGGAGCTGTTTTTT
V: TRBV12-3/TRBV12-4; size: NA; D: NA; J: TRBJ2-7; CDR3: CASSTSFSYEQYF; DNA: TGTGCCAGCAGTACTTCTTTTTCCTACGAGCAGTACTTC
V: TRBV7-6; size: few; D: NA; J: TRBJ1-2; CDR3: CASSSSNGREYTF; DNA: TGTGCCAGCAGCTCTAGTAATGGCAGGGAGTACACCTTC
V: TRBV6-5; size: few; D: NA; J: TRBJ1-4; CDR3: CASSYLGEKLFF; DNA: TGTGCCAGCAGTTACCTGGGGGAAAAACTGTTTTTT
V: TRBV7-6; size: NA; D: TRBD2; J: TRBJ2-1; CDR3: CASSLGGGVNEQFF; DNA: TGTGCCAGCAGCCTTGGGGGGGGGGTGAATGAGCAGTTCTTC
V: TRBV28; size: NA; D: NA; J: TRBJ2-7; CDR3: CASQGNGEQYF; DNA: TGTGCCAGCCAGGGGAATGGCGAGCAGTACTTC
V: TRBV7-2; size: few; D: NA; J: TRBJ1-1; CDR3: CASSLGGITEAFF; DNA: TGTGCCAGCAGCTTAGGAGGGATCACTGAAGCTTTCTTT
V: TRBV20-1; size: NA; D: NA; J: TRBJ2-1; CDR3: CSASREPTYNEQFF; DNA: TGCAGTGCTAGTCGTGAGCCCACCTACAATGAGCAGTTCTTC
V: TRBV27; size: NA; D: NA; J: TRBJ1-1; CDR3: CASSGGSGTEAFF; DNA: TGTGCCAGCAGTGGGGGGAGCGGTACTGAAGCTTTCTTT
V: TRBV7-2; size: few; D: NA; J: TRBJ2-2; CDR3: CASSLTASGGTGELFF; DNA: TGTGCCAGCAGCTTAACAGCTTCAGGAGGAACCGGGGAGCTGTTTTTT
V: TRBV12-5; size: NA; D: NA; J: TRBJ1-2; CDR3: CASGLVDRLGGYTF; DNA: TGTGCTAGTGGTTTGGTAGACAGACTTGGAGGCTACACCTTC
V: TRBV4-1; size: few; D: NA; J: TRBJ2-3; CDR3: CASSEYTYTDTQYF; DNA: TGCGCCAGCAGCGAGTACACTTACACGGATACGCAGTATTTT
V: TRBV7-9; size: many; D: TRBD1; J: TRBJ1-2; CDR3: CASSEPPGGHNYGYTF; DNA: TGTGCCAGCAGCGAACCTCCAGGGGGCCATAACTATGGCTACACCTTC
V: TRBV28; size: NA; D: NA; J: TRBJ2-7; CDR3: CASSLIEQYF; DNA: TGTGCCAGCAGTTTGATCGAGCAGTACTTC
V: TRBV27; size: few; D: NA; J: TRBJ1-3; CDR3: CASSLDRTSGNTIYF; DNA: TGTGCCAGCAGTTTGGACCGAACCTCTGGAAACACCATATATTTT
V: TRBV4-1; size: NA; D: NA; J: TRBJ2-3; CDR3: CASSQGRSDTQYF; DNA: TGCGCCAGCAGCCAAGGCCGTTCAGATACGCAGTATTTT
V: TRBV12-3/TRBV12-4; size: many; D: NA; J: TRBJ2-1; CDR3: CASSFKVGDEQFF; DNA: TGTGCCAGCAGTTTCAAGGTGGGTGATGAGCAGTTCTTC
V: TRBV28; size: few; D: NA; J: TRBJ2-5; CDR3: CASSDPGPLVRETQYF; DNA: TGTGCCAGCAGCGACCCGGGACCTCTGGTGCGAGAGACCCAGTACTTC
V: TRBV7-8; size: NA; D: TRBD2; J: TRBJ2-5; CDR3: CASSPWTSGGADQETQYF; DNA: TGTGCCAGCAGCCCCTGGACTAGCGGGGGGGCTGATCAAGAGACCCAGTACTTC
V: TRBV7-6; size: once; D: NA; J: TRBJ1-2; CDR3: CASSLAVDSRHGYTF; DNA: TGTGCCAGCAGCTTAGCGGTGGACTCCCGCCATGGCTACACCTTC
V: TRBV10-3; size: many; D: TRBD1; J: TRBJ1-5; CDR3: CAISEGTGGNQPQHF; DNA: TGTGCCATCAGTGAGGGGACAGGGGGTAATCAGCCCCAGCATTTT
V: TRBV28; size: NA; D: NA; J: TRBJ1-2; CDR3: CASSSPGREGDYGYTF; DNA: TGTGCCAGCAGTTCGCCCGGGCGAGAGGGGGACTATGGCTACACCTTC
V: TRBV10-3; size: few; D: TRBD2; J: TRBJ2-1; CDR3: CAISDVGGSNEQFF; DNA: TGTGCCATCAGTGACGTGGGGGGGAGCAATGAGCAGTTCTTC
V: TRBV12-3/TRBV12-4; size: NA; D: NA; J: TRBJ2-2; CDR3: CASSFRQGYTGELFF; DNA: TGTGCCAGCAGTTTTCGGCAGGGGTACACCGGGGAGCTGTTTTTT
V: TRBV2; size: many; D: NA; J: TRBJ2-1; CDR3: CASRTGSPLRGNEQFF; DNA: TGTGCCAGCAGAACCGGGTCGCCTTTAAGGGGGAATGAGCAGTTCTTC
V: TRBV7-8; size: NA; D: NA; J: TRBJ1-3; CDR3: CASSLSGRGSGNTIYF; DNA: TGTGCCAGCAGCCTATCGGGCAGGGGATCTGGAAACACCATATATTTT
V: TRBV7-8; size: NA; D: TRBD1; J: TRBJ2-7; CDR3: CASSPRDRETEQYF; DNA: TGTGCCAGCAGCCCCAGGGACAGGGAAACGGAGCAGTACTTC